This T cell receptor beta chain appears in the sequencing data of a study of cytomegalovirus exposure and HLA in healthy donors. Germline CDR1 and CDR2: SNHLY and FYNNEI. The CDR3 runs 14 residues. Trimming removed 10 bases from V and 0 bases from J, with 10 bases in between. The study ran its PCR with 60 Vbeta and 13 Jbeta primers. The method was immunoSEQ multiplex PCR; TCRdb's version includes in-frame clones alone and lacks a portion of them. The data hold 100,000 to 150,000 clones, with around 80% observed a single time. The chain uses TRBV2 and TRBJ1-6; D not resolved. This clonotype was obtained from a human donor in good health. Source material: PBMCs. As DNA, the CDR3 is TGTGCCATAAGGGAGAGCTCCTATAATTCACCCCTCCACTTT. This gives the protein CAIRESSYNSPLHF. The variable domain in full, with the rest retrieved from reference TRBV2 and TRBJ1-6, is EPEVTQTPSHQVTQMGQEVILRCVPISNHLYFYWYRQILGQKVEFLVSFYNNEISEKSEIFDDQFSVERPDGSNFTLKIRSTKLEDSAMYFCAIRESSYNSPLHFGNGTRLTVT.